This T cell receptor beta chain derives from a study of shared T cell receptors in the human thymus. This CDR3 comprises 20 residues. Germline V gene data show CDR1 as SGHVS and CDR2 as FNYEAQ. Trimming stripped 4 bases from V and 5 bases from J, with 32 bases between. Repertoires were generated with immunoSEQ multiplex PCR, while TCRdb's copy carries only in-frame clones and drops some. There are under 450,000 clones in the sample; approximately 95% occur only once, and about 0.02% lies in the top ten. V is TRBV7-6 and J is TRBJ2-5, with D perhaps being TRBD1 or TRBD2 (6 bases each). The clonotype comes from a human donor. What was sequenced was thymocytes. In DNA form, the CDR3 reads TGTGCCAGCAGCTATGAACGAAGCGCCGGGGGCGGGCTAGTACACGAGACCCAGTACTTC. It is translated as CASSYERSAGGGLVHETQYF.